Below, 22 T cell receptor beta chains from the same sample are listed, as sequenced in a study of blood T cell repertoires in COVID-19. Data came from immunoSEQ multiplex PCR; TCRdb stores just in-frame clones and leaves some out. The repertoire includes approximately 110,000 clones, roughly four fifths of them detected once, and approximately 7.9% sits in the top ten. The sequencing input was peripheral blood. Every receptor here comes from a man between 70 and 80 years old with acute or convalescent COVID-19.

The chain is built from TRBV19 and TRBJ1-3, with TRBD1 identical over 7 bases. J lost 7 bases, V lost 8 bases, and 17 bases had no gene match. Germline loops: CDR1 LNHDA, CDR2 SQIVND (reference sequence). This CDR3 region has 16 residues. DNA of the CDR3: TGTGCCAGTCGCCGCACCCCTAGGACAGGATCCAACACCATATATTTT. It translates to CASRRTPRTGSNTIYF.

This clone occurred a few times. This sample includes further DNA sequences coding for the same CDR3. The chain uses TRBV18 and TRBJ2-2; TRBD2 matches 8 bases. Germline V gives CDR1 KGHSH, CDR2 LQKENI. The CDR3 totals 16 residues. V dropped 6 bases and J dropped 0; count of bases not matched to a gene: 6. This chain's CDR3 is CASSPGGGTNTGELFF. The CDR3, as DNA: TGTGCCAGCTCGCCCGGGGGGGGAACGAACACCGGGGAGCTGTTTTTT. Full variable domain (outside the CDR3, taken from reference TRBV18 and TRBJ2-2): NAGVMQNPRHLVRRRGQEARLRCSPMKGHSHVYWYRQLPEEGLKFMVYLQKENIIDESGMPKERFSAEFPKEGPSILRIQQVVRGDSAAYFCASSPGGGTNTGELFFGEGSRLTVL.

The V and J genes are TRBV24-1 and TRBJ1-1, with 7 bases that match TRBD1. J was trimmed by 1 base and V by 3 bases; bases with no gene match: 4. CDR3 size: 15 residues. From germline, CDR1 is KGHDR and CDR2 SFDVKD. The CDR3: CATSDPRQGNTEAFF. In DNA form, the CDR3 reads TGTGCCACCAGTGATCCGAGACAGGGGAACACTGAAGCTTTCTTT.

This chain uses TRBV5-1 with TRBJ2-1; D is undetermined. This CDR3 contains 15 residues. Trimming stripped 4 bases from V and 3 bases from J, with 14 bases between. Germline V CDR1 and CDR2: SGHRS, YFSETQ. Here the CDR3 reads CASSPSPGSYNEQFF. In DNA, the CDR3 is TGCGCCAGCAGCCCCTCTCCAGGTAGCTACAATGAGCAGTTCTTC.

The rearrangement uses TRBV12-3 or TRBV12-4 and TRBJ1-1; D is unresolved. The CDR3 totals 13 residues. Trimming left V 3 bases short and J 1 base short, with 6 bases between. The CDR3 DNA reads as TGTGCCAGCAGTTTTGGGCCGAACACTGAAGCTTTCTTT. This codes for CASSFGPNTEAFF.

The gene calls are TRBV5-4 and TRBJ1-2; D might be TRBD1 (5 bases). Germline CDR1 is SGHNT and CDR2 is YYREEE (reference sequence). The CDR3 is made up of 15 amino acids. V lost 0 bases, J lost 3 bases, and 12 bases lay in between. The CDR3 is CASSLEVGQDYGYTF. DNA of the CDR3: TGTGCCAGCAGCTTGGAGGTGGGGCAGGACTATGGCTACACCTTC.

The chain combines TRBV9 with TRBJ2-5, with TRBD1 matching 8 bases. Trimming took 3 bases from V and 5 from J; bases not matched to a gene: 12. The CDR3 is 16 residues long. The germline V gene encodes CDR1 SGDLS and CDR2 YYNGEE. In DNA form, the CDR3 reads TGTGCCAGCAGCGCCAACACAGGGGGAGGCTTGGAGACCCAGTACTTC. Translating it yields CASSANTGGGLETQYF.

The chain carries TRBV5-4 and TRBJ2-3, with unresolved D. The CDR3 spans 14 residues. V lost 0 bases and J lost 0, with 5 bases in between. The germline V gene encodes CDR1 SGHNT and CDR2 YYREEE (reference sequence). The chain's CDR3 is CASSLVQSTDTQYF. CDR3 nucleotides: TGTGCCAGCAGCTTGGTACAGAGCACAGATACGCAGTATTTT. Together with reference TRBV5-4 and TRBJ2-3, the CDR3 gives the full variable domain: ETGVTQSPTHLIKTRGQQVTLRCSSQSGHNTVSWYQQALGQGPQFIFQYYREEENGRGNFPPRFSGLQFPNYSSELNVNALELDDSALYLCASSLVQSTDTQYFGPGTRLTVL.

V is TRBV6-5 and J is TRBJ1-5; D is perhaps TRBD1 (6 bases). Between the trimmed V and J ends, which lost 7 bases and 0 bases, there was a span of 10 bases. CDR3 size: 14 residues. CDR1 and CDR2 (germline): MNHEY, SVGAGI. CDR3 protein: CASKRGSSNQPQHF. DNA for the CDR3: TGTGCCAGCAAGAGGGGGTCTAGCAATCAGCCCCAGCATTTT.

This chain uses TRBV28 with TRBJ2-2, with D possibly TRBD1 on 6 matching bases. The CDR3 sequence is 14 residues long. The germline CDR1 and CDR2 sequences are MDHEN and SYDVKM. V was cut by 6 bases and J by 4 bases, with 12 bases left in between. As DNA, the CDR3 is TGTGCCAGCAGCTCAAGACAGGTCACCGGGGAGCTGTTTTTT. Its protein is CASSSRQVTGELFF.

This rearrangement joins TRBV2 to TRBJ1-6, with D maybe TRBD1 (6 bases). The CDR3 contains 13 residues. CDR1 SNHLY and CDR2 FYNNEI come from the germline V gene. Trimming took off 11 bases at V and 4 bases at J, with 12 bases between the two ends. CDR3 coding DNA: TGTGCCGGTAGGGGGGGTTATAATTCACCCCTCCACTTT. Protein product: CAGRGGYNSPLHF.

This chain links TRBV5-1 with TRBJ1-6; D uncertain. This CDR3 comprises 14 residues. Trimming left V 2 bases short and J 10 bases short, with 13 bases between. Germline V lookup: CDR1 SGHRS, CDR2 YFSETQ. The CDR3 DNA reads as TGCGCCAGCAGCTTAGAGGGAAGTCGCTCACCCCTCCACTTT. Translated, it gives CASSLEGSRSPLHF.

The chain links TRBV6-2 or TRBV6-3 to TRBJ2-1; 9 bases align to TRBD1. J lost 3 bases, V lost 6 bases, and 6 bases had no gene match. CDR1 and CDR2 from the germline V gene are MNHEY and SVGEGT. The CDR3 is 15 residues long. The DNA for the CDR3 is TGTGCCAGCAGCCCAGGGACAGGGCGCTACAATGAGCAGTTCTTC. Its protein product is CASSPGTGRYNEQFF.

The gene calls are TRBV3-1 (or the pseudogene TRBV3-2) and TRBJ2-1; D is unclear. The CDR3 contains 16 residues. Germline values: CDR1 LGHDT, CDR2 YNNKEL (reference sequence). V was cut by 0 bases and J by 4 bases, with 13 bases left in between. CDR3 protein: CASSQDPLGLYNEQFF. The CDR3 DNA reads TGTGCCAGCAGCCAAGATCCCCTCGGTCTGTACAATGAGCAGTTCTTC.

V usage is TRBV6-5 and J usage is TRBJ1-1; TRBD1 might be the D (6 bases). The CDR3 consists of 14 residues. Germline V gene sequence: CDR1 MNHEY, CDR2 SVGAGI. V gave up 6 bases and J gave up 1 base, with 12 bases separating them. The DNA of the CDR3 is TGTGCCAGCAGGGCAGGGGTGGGGAACACTGAAGCTTTCTTT. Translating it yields CASRAGVGNTEAFF.

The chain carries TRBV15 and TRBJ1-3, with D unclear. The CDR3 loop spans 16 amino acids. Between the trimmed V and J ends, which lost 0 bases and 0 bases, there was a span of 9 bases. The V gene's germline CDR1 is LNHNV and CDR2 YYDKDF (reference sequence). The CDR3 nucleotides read TGTGCCACCAGCAGAGATTACACCCCCTCTGGAAACACCATATATTTT. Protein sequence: CATSRDYTPSGNTIYF.

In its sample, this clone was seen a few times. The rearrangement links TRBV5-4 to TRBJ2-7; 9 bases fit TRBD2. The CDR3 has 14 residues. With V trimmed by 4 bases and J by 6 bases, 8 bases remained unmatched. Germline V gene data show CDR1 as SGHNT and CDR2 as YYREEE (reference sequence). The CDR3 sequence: CASSRVEREVEQYF. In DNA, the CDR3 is TGTGCCAGCAGCAGAGTGGAGCGGGAGGTCGAGCAGTACTTC.

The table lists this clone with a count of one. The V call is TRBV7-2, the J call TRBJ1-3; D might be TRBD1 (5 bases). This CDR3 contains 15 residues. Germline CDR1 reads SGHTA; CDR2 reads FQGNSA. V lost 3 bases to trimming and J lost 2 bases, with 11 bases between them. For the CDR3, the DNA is TGTGCCAGCAGCTTTACTCAGGGTGCTGGAAACACCATATATTTT. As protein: CASSFTQGAGNTIYF. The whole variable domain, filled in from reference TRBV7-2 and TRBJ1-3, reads GAGVSQSPSNKVTEKGKDVELRCDPISGHTALYWYRQSLGQGLEFLIYFQGNSAPDKSGLPSDRFSAERTGGSVSTLTIQRTQQEDSAVYLCASSFTQGAGNTIYFGEGSWLTVV.

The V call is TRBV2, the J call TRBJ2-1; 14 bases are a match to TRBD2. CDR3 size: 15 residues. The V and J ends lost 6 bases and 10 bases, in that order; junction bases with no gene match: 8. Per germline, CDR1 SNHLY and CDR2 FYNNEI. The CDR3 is CASRGGLAGVEEQFF. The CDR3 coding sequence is TGTGCCAGCAGAGGGGGACTAGCGGGGGTAGAGGAGCAGTTCTTC.

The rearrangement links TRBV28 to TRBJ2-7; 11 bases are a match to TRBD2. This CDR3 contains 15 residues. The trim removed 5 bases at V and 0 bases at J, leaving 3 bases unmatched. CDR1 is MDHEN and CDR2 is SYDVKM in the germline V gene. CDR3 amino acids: CASSGLAGISYEQYF. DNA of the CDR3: TGTGCCAGCAGTGGACTAGCGGGTATCTCCTACGAGCAGTACTTC.

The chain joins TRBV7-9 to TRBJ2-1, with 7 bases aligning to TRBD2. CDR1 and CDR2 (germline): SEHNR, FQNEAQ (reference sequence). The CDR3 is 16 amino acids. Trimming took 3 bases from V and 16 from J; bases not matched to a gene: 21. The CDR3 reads CASSFIGSGPASAGFF. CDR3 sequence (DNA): TGTGCCAGCAGCTTTATCGGTAGCGGGCCCGCCTCGGCAGGATTCTTC. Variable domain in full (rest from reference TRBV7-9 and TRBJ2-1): DTGVSQNPRHKITKRGQNVTFRCDPISEHNRLYWYRQTLGQGPEFLTYFQNEAQLEKSRLLSDRFSAERPKGSFSTLEIQRTEQGDSAMYLCASSFIGSGPASAGFFGPGTRLTVL.

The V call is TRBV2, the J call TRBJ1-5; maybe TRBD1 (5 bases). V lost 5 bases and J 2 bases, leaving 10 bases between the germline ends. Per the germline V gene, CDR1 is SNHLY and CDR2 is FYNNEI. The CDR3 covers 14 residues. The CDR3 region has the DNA TGTGCCAGCAGTAGGGGTGTGGGCAATCAGCCCCAGCATTTT. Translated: CASSRGVGNQPQHF.